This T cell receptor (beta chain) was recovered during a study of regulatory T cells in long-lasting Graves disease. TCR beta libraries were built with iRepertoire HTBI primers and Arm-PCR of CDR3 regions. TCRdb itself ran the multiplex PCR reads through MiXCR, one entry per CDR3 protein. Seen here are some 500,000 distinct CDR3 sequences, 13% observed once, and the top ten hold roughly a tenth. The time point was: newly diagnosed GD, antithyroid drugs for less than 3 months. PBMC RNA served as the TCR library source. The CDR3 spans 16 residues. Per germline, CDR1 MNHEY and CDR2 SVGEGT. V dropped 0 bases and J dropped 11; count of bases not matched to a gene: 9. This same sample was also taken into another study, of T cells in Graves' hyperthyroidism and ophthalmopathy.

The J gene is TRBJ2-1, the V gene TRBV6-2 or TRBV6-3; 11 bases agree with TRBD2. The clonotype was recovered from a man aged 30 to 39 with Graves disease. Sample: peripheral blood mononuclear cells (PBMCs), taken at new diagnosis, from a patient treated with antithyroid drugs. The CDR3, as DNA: TGTGCCAGCAGTTACTCGCTGGCTAGCGGGAGGTTTAAGCAGTTCTTC. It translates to CASSYSLASGRFKQFF.